This T cell receptor beta chain was captured by sequencing in a study of T cells in tuberculosis. Broader study findings: Shorter CDR3-alpha in active tuberculosis partly drove smaller distances.

With respect to this clone: The antigen remains unidentified.

Some clones are missing from TCRdb's copy, which holds only in-frame ones; the method was immunoSEQ multiplex PCR. In the table there are some 30,000 clones, less than 95% of which are singletons. Trimming removed 5 bases from V and 7 bases from J, with 14 bases in between. Germline assignment: CDR1 MDHEN and CDR2 SYDVKM. The CDR3 length is 13 residues. Source material: PBMCs. This sequence joins TRBV28 and TRBJ1-2; D remains ambiguous. This TCR came from a donor between 10 and 29 years old with latent tuberculosis or without tuberculosis infection. The CDR3 nucleotides read TGTGCCAGCAGTGGTTATTACTCGGGTGGCTACACCTTC. Protein: CASSGYYSGGYTF.